This T cell receptor beta chain was profiled in a study of OX40 agonist ivuxolimab in advanced cancers. Study background: Treatment of patients was with ivuxolimab, an agonistic anti-OX40 (CD134) antibody. The study reported partial responses in three patients: one hepatocellular carcinoma, two cutaneous melanoma.

Study-wide points: Undetermined was the antigen specificity of the expanded peripheral T cells.

The CDR3 has 14 residues. Deletions cut 3 bases from V and 3 bases from J, with 8 bases between. Germline lookup yields CDR1 KGHSH and CDR2 LQKENI. TCRdb's copy holds only in-frame clones and misses some; the assay was immunoSEQ multiplex PCR. The sample contains some 35,000 clones, around 83% of which appear only once. Notes on this clone: Its antigen is unknown.

The J gene is TRBJ2-2, the V gene TRBV18; D might be TRBD2 (5 bases). Sequenced material: CD4+ or CD8+ T cells sorted from blood, taken in a trial of the OX40 agonist ivuxolimab. The receptor comes from an adult with an advanced solid tumor such as melanoma, head and neck, liver or kidney cancer. The CDR3, as DNA: TGTGCCAGCTCACCGAGGGCAGACACCGGGGAGCTGTTTTTT. Its protein product is CASSPRADTGELFF. Based on the CDR3 plus reference TRBV18 and TRBJ2-2, the full variable domain is NAGVMQNPRHLVRRRGQEARLRCSPMKGHSHVYWYRQLPEEGLKFMVYLQKENIIDESGMPKERFSAEFPKEGPSILRIQQVVRGDSAAYFCASSPRADTGELFFGEGSRLTVL.